These 21 T cell receptor beta chains were all obtained from the same sample, sequenced in a study of blood T cell repertoires in COVID-19. Sequenced by immunoSEQ multiplex PCR; TCRdb stores in-frame clones only, minus some. The sample shows about 300,000 clones, roughly 91% of them seen only once. Sequencing used PBMCs or T cells enriched from blood (not recorded which). The receptors were gathered from a woman in her forties or fifties who had been exposed to COVID-19.

The chain recombines TRBV15 with TRBJ2-3; 15 bases align to TRBD2. The CDR3 is made up of 19 amino acids. V trimming: 0 bases; J trimming: 2 bases; junction bases outside the gene matches: 6. Germline CDR1 reads LNHNV; CDR2 reads YYDKDF (reference sequence). The CDR3 protein is CATSREPRTSGGATDTQYF. The CDR3 DNA sequence: TGTGCCACCAGCAGAGAACCCAGGACTAGCGGGGGGGCCACAGATACGCAGTATTTT.

The V and J genes are TRBV27 and TRBJ1-4, with TRBD1 matching 8 bases. Germline V lookup: CDR1 MNHEY, CDR2 SMNVEV (reference sequence). J lost 2 bases, V lost 5 bases, and 4 bases had no gene match. The CDR3 has 15 residues. CDR3 sequence reads: CASSTRTGTNEKLFF. CDR3 nucleotide sequence: TGTGCCAGCAGTACGCGGACAGGGACTAATGAAAAACTGTTTTTT.

V and J are TRBV11-2 and TRBJ2-3, with D perhaps matching TRBD2 (6 bases). The ends were cut back, 1 base at V and 4 bases at J, with 9 bases in the middle. CDR3 length equals 14 residues. Germline-derived CDR1 and CDR2 are SGHAT and FQNNGV. In DNA form, the CDR3 reads TGTGCCAGCAGCTTAGTCCGACTAGCAGATACGCAGTATTTT. Protein sequence: CASSLVRLADTQYF.

The J gene is TRBJ2-7, the V gene TRBV4-1; TRBD2 matches at 8 bases. Looked up from germline, CDR1 is MGHRA and CDR2 is YSYEKL. This CDR3 region has 20 residues. The trim removed 0 bases at V and 1 base at J, leaving 17 bases unmatched. The CDR3, as DNA: TGCGCCAGCAGCCAAGATAGGAGTCTGTTTGCGACTAGCGTTTCCTACGAGCAGTACTTC. Protein: CASSQDRSLFATSVSYEQYF.

The chain carries TRBV6-1 and TRBJ1-2, with a possible D match to TRBD1 (6 bases). The germline V and J ends were trimmed by 1 base and 5 bases, with 17 bases remaining between them. Germline V gene data show CDR1 as MNHNS and CDR2 as SASEGT. This CDR3 spans 16 amino acids. CDR3 bases: TGTGCCAGCAGTGAAGTAATGGGGGGGCCTTATTATGGCTACACCTTC. It encodes CASSEVMGGPYYGYTF.

This clone was observed a few times. The chain combines TRBV21-1 with TRBJ2-7; the listed D gene, TRBD1, was not tested against the DNA. TRBV21-1 is shown as a pseudogene. The CDR3 is 18 residues long. The CDR3 bases are TGTGCCAGCAGCAAAGGCAAAAGGGGAAGCGTCGGTACCTACGAGCAGTACTTC. Its translation: CASSKGKRGSVGTYEQYF.

J is TRBJ2-1 and V is TRBV11-2; maybe TRBD1 (6 bases). The germline CDR1 and CDR2 sequences are SGHAT and FQNNGV. The CDR3 contains 16 residues. Trimming pared 4 bases from V and 1 base from J, leaving 14 bases between. CDR3 DNA: TGTGCCAGCAGCTCCAGGGACAAGATTTCCTACAATGAGCAGTTCTTC. Translation: CASSSRDKISYNEQFF.

To note about this clone: This CDR3 is also generated by other DNA sequences in the sample. J is TRBJ2-7 and V is TRBV5-4, with 11 bases lining up with TRBD2. CDR3 length equals 15 residues. The V gene end was trimmed by 0 bases and the J gene end by 2 bases; junction bases not matched to a gene: 1. Germline V gene lookup returns CDR1 SGHNT and CDR2 YYREEE (reference sequence). The CDR3 DNA is TGTGCCAGCAGCTTGGATAGCGGGGGGGCCTACGAGCAGTACTTC. Encoded protein: CASSLDSGGAYEQYF. Supplemented by reference TRBV5-4 and TRBJ2-7, the full variable domain reads ETGVTQSPTHLIKTRGQQVTLRCSSQSGHNTVSWYQQALGQGPQFIFQYYREEENGRGNFPPRFSGLQFPNYSSELNVNALELDDSALYLCASSLDSGGAYEQYFGPGTRLTVT.

The V and J genes are TRBV7-2 and TRBJ1-1; possibly TRBD1 for D (6 bases). The CDR3 runs 15 residues. The ends were cut back, 5 bases at V and 0 bases at J, with 13 bases in the middle. Germline lookup yields CDR1 SGHTA and CDR2 FQGNSA. The CDR3 sequence: CASSQRTALNTEAFF. CDR3 nucleotides: TGTGCCAGCAGCCAGAGGACAGCCCTGAACACTGAAGCTTTCTTT.

The chain employs TRBV18 and TRBJ1-1; D is perhaps TRBD1 (5 bases). The CDR3 is made up of 15 amino acids. The germline V gene encodes CDR1 KGHSH and CDR2 LQKENI. Trimming took 0 bases from V and 4 from J, leaving 12 bases between them. As DNA, the CDR3 is TGTGCCAGCTCACCACCGGCGGGGCTGGCCACTGAAGCTTTCTTT. It translates to CASSPPAGLATEAFF.

The chain uses TRBV16 and TRBJ1-5; 10 bases align to TRBD1. This CDR3 is 15 amino acids long. The V gene's germline CDR1 is KGHSY and CDR2 FQNENV. J was trimmed by 11 bases and V by 8 bases; bases with no gene match: 15. CDR3 region: CASAPGMTGGDTQHF. CDR3 DNA sequence: TGTGCCAGCGCTCCCGGGATGACAGGGGGCGATACCCAGCATTTT.

The CDR3 DNA is TGTGCCAGCAGTTTATGGGAGTCCCCTAGGAATTCACCCCTCCACTTT. It encodes CASSLWESPRNSPLHF. The chain carries TRBV27 and TRBJ1-6; D unresolved. The CDR3 length is 16 residues. CDR1 is MNHEY, CDR2 SMNVEV, per germline (reference sequence). V shed 1 base and J shed 7 bases, with 14 bases lying between them.

The V call is TRBV19, the J call TRBJ1-3, with TRBD1 identical over 10 bases. CDR1 and CDR2 from the germline V gene are LNHDA and SQIVND (reference sequence). This CDR3 region has 15 residues. With 6 bases clipped from V and 6 bases from J, the junction kept 8 bases outside the gene matches. CDR3 amino acids: CASRPPGQGTNTIYF. The CDR3 region has the DNA TGTGCCAGTAGACCCCCGGGACAGGGGACAAACACCATATATTTT.

The genes are TRBV10-3 and TRBJ1-1; D is undetermined. V was pared by 3 bases and J by 2 bases, with 10 bases between. The CDR3 has 14 residues. CDR1 is ENHRY and CDR2 is SYGVKD in the germline V gene. The CDR3 DNA follows: TGTGCCATCAGTGATCCCGGAGTCAACACTGAAGCTTTCTTT. Its translation: CAISDPGVNTEAFF.

CDR3 residues: CASSQTRTVNYGYTF. Here the CDR3 DNA reads TGCGCCAGCAGCCAAACCCGGACAGTTAACTATGGCTACACCTTC. The chain is built from TRBV4-1 and TRBJ1-2; possible D gene TRBD1, 6 bases. Germline lookup yields CDR1 MGHRA and CDR2 YSYEKL. The V and J ends lost 2 bases and 1 base respectively, with 11 bases between them. This CDR3 has 15 amino acids.

The rearrangement uses TRBV5-1 and TRBJ2-1, with 9 bases identical to TRBD2. The CDR3 spans 16 residues. The germline V gene encodes CDR1 SGHRS and CDR2 YFSETQ. Germline trimming cut 3 bases from V and 4 bases from J; bases unmatched to any gene: 8. The CDR3 sequence: CASSWSERGAYNEQFF. CDR3 in DNA: TGCGCCAGCAGCTGGTCCGAGCGGGGGGCTTACAATGAGCAGTTCTTC.

This clone was counted a single time. Written as DNA, the CDR3 is TGTGCCAGCAGCACACACGGACAGGGCTTGGACTATGGCTACACCTTC. It yields the protein CASSTHGQGLDYGYTF. The chain uses TRBV3-1 (or the pseudogene TRBV3-2) and TRBJ1-2, with 8 bases fitting TRBD1. The CDR3 is made up of 16 amino acids. Per the germline V gene, CDR1 is LGHDT and CDR2 is YNNKEL (reference sequence). V gave up 5 bases and J gave up 3 bases; unmatched junction bases: 11.

As for this clone: Other DNA sequences in this sample translate to the same CDR3. The rearrangement links TRBV7-2 to TRBJ2-5; weak D call: TRBD2 (5 bases). This CDR3 contains 14 residues. Germline V gene lookup returns CDR1 SGHTA and CDR2 FQGNSA. V was shortened by 2 bases and J by 1 base, with 8 bases between the two germline ends. CDR3 protein: CASSLPGVQETQYF. For the CDR3, the DNA is TGTGCCAGCAGCTTACCCGGGGTCCAAGAGACCCAGTACTTC.

The CDR3 loop is CASSLVSGDGYTF. As DNA, the CDR3 is TGCGCCAGCAGCTTGGTATCAGGGGATGGCTACACCTTC. The rearrangement joins TRBV5-1 to TRBJ1-2; D is possibly TRBD1 (6 bases). Germline V gene data show CDR1 as SGHRS and CDR2 as YFSETQ. This CDR3 region has 13 residues. V was trimmed by 0 bases and J by 6 bases, leaving 9 bases between them.

The chain employs TRBV19 and TRBJ1-6; D perhaps matches TRBD1 (5 bases). The CDR3 loop spans 14 amino acids. The germline CDR1 and CDR2 sequences are LNHDA and SQIVND (reference sequence). V lost 3 bases to trimming and J lost 9 bases, with 12 bases between them. CDR3 nucleotide sequence: TGTGCCAGTAGTATCTCGGGGGTTACTTCACCCCTCCACTTT. It specifies CASSISGVTSPLHF. Complete variable domain (other parts from reference TRBV19 and TRBJ1-6): DGGITQSPKYLFRKEGQNVTLSCEQNLNHDAMYWYRQDPGQGLRLIYYSQIVNDFQKGDIAEGYSVSREKKESFPLTVTSAQKNPTAFYLCASSISGVTSPLHFGNGTRLTVT.

This chain joins TRBV2 and TRBJ1-4, with TRBD1 matching over 10 bases. V trimming: 6 bases; J trimming: 8 bases; junction bases outside the gene matches: 18. Per germline, CDR1 SNHLY and CDR2 FYNNEI. The CDR3 has 18 residues. The CDR3 DNA reads TGTGCCAGCAGAAGGACAGGGGGTGATTCTTCACTGAGGGAAAAACTGTTTTTT. Translated, it gives CASRRTGGDSSLREKLFF.